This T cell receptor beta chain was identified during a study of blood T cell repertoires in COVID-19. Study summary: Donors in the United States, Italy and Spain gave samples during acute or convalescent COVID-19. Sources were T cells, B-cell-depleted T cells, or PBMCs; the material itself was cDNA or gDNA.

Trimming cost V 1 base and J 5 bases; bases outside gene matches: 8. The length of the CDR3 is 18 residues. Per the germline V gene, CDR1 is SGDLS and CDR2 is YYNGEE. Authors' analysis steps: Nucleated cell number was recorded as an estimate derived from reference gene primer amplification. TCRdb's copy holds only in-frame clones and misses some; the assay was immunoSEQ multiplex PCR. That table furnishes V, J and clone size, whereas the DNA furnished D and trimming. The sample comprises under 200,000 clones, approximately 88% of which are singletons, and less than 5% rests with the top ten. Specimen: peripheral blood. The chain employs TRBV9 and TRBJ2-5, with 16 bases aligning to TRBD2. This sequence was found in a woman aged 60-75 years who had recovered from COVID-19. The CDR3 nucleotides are TGTGCCAGCAGCGTACCTACGGGACTAGCGGGGGGGCCTGAGACCCAGTACTTC. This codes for CASSVPTGLAGGPETQYF.